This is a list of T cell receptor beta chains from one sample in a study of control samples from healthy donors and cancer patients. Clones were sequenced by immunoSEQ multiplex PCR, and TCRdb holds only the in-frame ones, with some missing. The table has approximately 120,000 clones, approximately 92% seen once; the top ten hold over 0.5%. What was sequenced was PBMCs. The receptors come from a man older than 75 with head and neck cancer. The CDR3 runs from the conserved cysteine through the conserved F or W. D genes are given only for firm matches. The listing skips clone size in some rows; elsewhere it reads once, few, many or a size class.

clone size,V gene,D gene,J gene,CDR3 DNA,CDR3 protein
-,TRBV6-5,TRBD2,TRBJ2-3,TGTGCCAGCAGTTACCAAGCGGGAGGGGGGACAGATACGCAGTATTTT,CASSYQAGGGTDTQYF
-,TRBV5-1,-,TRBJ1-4,TGCGCCAGCAGCTTGGAGCGAGGAAATGAAAAACTGTTTTTT,CASSLERGNEKLFF
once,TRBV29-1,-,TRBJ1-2,TGCAGCGTTGTATCAACTAACTATGGCTACACCTTC,CSVVSTNYGYTF
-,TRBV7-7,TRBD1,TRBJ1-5,TGTGCCAGCAGCTTAACCGATGGGAGGGACAGGGGGCCTTGTAATCAGCCCCAGCATTTT,CASSLTDGRDRGPCNQPQHF
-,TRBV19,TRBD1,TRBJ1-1,TGTGCCAGTAGGGTCAGGGGGCGCGAGACTGAAGCTTTCTTT,CASRVRGRETEAFF
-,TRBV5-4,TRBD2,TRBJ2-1,TGTGCCAGCACCAGAGGGGGACTAGCGGGAGATAGGAATGAGCAGTTCTTC,CASTRGGLAGDRNEQFF
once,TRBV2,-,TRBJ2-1,TGTGCCAGCAACCAAATACGGGGGGCGGATGAGCAGTTCTTC,CASNQIRGADEQFF
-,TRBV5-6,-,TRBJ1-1,TGTGCCAGCAGCGCATCCCCCCGGGAACCCCAAGCTTTCTTT,CASSASPREPQAFF
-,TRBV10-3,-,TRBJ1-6,TGTGCCATCAGTCCGGCAGGCTGGGGGATGAATTCACCCCTCCACTTT,CAISPAGWGMNSPLHF
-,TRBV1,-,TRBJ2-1,TGCACCAGCAGCCAAGAGCCCAGAAAAAAGAGCTACAATGAGCAGTTCTTC,CTSSQEPRKKSYNEQFF
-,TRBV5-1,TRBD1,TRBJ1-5,TGCGCCAGCAGCTTAGCCCCACTCGGACAGGGGATGAATCAGCCCCAGCATTTT,CASSLAPLGQGMNQPQHF
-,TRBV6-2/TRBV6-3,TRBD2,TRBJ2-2,TGTGCCAGCAGTTACGGACCGGGACTAGGGTTGGTTGGGGAGCTGTTTTTT,CASSYGPGLGLVGELFF
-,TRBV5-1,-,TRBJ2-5,TGCGCCAGCAGCCTGGGACGCGGCGAAATACAAGAGACCCAGTACTTC,CASSLGRGEIQETQYF
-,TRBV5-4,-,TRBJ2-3,TGTGCCAGCAGCTGGGGGACGGGGTTAGATACGCAGTATTTT,CASSWGTGLDTQYF
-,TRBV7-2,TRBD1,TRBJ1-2,TGTGCCAGCAGCCCAAGGGAGGGGGCCCACTATGGCTACACCTTC,CASSPREGAHYGYTF
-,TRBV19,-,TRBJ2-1,TGTGCCAGTAGGGCGGGTCCGGGCTACAATGAGCAGTTCTTC,CASRAGPGYNEQFF
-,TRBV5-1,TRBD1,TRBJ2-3,TGCGCCAGCAGCTTGGGGACAGGGCCCACAGATACGCAGTATTTT,CASSLGTGPTDTQYF
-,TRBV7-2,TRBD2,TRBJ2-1,TGTGCCAGCAGCCAGCGAGGGGCGGGAGCGTCCTACAATGAGCAGTTCTTC,CASSQRGAGASYNEQFF
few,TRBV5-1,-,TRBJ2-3,TGCGCCAGCAGCTTGGATACACGAACGGATACGCAGTATTTT,CASSLDTRTDTQYF
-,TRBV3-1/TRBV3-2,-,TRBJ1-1,TGTGCCAGCAGCCTCCTAGCCGGCACAGAAGCTTTCTTT,CASSLLAGTEAFF
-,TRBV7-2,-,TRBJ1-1,TGTGCCAGCAGCTTAGCGTCGGACCCGAGGGGAGCTTTCTTT,CASSLASDPRGAFF
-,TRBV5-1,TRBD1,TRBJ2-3,TGCGCCAGCAGCTTGGTATTAGGGGGCGGAGATACGCAGTATTTT,CASSLVLGGGDTQYF
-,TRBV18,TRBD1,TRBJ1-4,TGTGCCAGCTCACCTATGGACAGGGGCGGTGAAAAACTGTTTTTT,CASSPMDRGGEKLFF
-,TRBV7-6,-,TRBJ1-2,TGTGCCATCTGGGCCTTTCACTATGGCTACACCTTC,CAIWAFHYGYTF
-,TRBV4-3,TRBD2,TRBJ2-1,TGCGCCAGCAGCCAAGACCACGGGACTACCTTCTACAATGAGCAGTTCTTC,CASSQDHGTTFYNEQFF
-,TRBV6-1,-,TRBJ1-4,TGTGCCAGCAGTGACGGTGGCGCGGGTGAAAAACTGTTTTTT,CASSDGGAGEKLFF
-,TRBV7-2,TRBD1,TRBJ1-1,TGTGCCACCCAAACAGGGGGGGGAGCTTTCTTT,CATQTGGGAFF
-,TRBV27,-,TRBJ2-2,TGTGCCAGCAGCCTACTCTACGGACACGGGGAGCTGTTTTTT,CASSLLYGHGELFF
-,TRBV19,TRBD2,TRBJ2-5,TGTGCCAGTGGCCGGGGGGTAGGCGTAGAGACCCAGTACTTC,CASGRGVGVETQYF
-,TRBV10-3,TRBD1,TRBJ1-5,TGTGCCACCTCTCCCGGACAGGCAAGTCAGCCCCAGCATTTT,CATSPGQASQPQHF
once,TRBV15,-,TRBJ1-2,TGTGCCACCAGCAGGAGGTTGGGTAACTATGGCTACACCTTC,CATSRRLGNYGYTF
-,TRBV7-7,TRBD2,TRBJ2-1,TGTGCCAGCAGCCGGGGACTAGCGAGGAACAATGAGCAGTTCTTC,CASSRGLARNNEQFF
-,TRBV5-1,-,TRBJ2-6,TGCGCCAGCAGCAAGGGGGTTACTGGGGCCAACGTCCTGACTTTC,CASSKGVTGANVLTF
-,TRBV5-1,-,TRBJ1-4,TGCGCCAGCAGCTTGGTTGGGGGGCAGTTGAGTAATGAAAAACTGTTTTTT,CASSLVGGQLSNEKLFF
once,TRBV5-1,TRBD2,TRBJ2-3,TGCGCCAGCAGCTTGCCGGGGGGGAGCACAGATACGCAGTATTTT,CASSLPGGSTDTQYF
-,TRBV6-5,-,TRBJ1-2,TGTGCCAGCAGTTACTCCCAGGGCTCCGTTTTCTACACCTTC,CASSYSQGSVFYTF
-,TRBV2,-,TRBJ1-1,TGTGCCAGCAGTGGTGGAGGGTTGAACACTGAAGCTTTCTTT,CASSGGGLNTEAFF
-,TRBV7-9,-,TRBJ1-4,TGTGCCAGCAGCCCACGGGAGGGACCAACTAATGAAAAACTGTTTTTT,CASSPREGPTNEKLFF
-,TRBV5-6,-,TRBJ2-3,TGTGCCAGCGGTCGGGGACGGACGCAGTATTTT,CASGRGRTQYF
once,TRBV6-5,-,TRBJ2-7,TGTGCCAGCAGTTACGTGGCAACGGGATCCTACGAGCAGTACTTC,CASSYVATGSYEQYF
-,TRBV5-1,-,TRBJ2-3,TGCGCCAGCAGCTTAACAGAAGATACGCAGTATTTT,CASSLTEDTQYF
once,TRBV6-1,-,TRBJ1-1,TGTGCCAGCAGTGAAAAGGACACTGAAGCTTTCTTT,CASSEKDTEAFF
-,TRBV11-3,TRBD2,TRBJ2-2,TGTGCCAGCAGCCCGGGGAGGGGGAACACCGGGGAGCTGTTTTTT,CASSPGRGNTGELFF
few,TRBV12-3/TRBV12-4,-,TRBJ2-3,TGTGCCAGCAGTTTAGTGCCAGATACGCAGTATTTT,CASSLVPDTQYF
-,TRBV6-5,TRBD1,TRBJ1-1,TGTGCCAGCTCCGGGACAGACACTGAAGCTTTCTTT,CASSGTDTEAFF